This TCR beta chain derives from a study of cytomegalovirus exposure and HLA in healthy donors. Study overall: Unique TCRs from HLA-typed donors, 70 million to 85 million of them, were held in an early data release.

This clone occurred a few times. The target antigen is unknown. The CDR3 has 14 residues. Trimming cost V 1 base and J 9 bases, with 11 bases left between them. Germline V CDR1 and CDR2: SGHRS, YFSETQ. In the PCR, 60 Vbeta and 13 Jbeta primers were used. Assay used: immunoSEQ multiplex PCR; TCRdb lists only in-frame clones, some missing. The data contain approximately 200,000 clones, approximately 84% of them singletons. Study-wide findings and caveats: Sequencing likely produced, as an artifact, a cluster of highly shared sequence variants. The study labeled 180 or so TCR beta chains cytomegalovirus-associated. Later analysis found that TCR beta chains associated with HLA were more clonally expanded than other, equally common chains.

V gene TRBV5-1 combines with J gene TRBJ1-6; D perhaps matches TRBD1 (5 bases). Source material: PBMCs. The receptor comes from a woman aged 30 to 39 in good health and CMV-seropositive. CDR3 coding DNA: TGCGCCAGCAGCTTGACGCAGGGCCCTTCACCCCTCCACTTT. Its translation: CASSLTQGPSPLHF.